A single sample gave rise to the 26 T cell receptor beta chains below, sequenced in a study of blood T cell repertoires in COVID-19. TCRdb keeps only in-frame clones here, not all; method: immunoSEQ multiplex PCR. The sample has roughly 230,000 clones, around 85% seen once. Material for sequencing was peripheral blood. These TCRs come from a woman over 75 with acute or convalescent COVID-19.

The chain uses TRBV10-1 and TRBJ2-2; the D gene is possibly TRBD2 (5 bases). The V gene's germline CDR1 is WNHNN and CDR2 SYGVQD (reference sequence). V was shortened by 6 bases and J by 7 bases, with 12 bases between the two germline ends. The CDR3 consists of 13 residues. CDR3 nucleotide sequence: TGCGCCAGCAGCCCCACTAGAGGCGGGGAGCTGTTTTTT. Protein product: CASSPTRGGELFF.

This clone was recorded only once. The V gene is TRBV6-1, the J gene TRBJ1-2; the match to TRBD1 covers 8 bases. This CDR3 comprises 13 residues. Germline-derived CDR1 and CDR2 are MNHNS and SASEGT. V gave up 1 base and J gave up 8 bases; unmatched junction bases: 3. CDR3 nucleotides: TGTGCCAGCAGTGAAGGGACAGGGCGCGGCTACACCTTC. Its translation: CASSEGTGRGYTF.

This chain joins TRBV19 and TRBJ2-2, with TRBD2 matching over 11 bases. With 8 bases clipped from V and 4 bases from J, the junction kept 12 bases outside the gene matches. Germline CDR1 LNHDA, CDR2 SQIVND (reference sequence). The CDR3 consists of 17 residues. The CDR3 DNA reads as TGTGCCAGTTACCCGGGTCTAGCGGGGGGACTCACCGGGGAGCTGTTTTTT. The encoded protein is CASYPGLAGGLTGELFF.

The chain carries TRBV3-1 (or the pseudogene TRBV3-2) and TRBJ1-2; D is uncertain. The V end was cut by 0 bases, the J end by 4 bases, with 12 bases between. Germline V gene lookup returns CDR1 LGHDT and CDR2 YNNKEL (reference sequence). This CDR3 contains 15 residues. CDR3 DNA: TGTGCCAGCAGCCAAGATACAGCAGAACCCTATGGCTACACCTTC. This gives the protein CASSQDTAEPYGYTF.

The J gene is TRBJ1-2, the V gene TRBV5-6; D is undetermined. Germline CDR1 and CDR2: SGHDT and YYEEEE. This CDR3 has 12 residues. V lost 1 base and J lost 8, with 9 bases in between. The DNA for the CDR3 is TGTGCCAGCAGCTTGAGTAGTTGGGGCTACACCTTC. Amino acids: CASSLSSWGYTF. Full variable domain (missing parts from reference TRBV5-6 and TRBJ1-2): DAGVTQSPTHLIKTRGQQVTLRCSPKSGHDTVSWYQQALGQGPQFIFQYYEEEERQRGNFPDRFSGHQFPNYSSELNVNALLLGDSALYLCASSLSSWGYTFGSGTRLTVV.

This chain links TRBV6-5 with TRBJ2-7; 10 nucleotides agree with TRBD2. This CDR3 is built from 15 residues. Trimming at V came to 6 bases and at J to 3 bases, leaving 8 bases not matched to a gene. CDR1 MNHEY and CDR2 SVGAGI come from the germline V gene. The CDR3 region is CASRITSGAIYEQYF. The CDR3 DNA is TGTGCCAGCAGAATCACTAGCGGGGCGATCTACGAGCAGTACTTC.

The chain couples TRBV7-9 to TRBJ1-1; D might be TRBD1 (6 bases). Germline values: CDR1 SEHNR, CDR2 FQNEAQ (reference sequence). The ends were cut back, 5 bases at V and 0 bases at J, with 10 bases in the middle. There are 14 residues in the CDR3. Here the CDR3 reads CASSQGLMNTEAFF. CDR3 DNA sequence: TGTGCCAGCAGCCAGGGGCTAATGAACACTGAAGCTTTCTTT.

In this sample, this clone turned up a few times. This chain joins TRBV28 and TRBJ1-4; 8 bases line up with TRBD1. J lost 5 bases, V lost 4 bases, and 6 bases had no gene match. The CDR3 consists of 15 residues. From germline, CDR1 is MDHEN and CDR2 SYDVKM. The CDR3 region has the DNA TGTGCCAGCAGTTCCATACAGGGGGGGAATGAAAAACTGTTTTTT. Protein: CASSSIQGGNEKLFF.

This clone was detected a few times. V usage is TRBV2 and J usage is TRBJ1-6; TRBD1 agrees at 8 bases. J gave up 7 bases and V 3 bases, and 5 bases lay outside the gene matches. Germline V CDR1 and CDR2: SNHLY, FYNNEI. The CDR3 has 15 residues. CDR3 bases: TGTGCCAGCAGTGAGCAGGGGGCGGAAAATTCACCCCTCCACTTT. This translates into CASSEQGAENSPLHF.

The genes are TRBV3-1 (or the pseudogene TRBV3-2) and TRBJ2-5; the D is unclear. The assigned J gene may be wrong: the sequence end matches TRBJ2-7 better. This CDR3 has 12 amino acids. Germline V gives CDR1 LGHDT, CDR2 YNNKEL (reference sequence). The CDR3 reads CASSQVSYEQYF. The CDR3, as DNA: TGTGCCAGCAGCCAAGTCTCCTACGAGCAGTACTTC.

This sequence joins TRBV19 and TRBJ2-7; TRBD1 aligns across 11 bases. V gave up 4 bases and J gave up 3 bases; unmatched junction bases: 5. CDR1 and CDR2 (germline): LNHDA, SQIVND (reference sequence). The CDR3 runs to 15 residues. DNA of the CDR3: TGTGCCAGTAGTACGGCAGGGACAGGGGGCTACGAGCAGTACTTC. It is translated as CASSTAGTGGYEQYF.

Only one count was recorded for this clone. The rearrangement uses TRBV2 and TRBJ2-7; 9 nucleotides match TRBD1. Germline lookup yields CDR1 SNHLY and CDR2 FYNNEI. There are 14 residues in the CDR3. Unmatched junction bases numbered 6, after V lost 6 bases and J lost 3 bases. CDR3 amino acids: CASRGGQGIYEQYF. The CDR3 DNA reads TGTGCCAGCAGGGGGGGACAGGGTATCTACGAGCAGTACTTC. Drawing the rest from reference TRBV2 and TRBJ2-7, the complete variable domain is EPEVTQTPSHQVTQMGQEVILRCVPISNHLYFYWYRQILGQKVEFLVSFYNNEISEKSEIFDDQFSVERPDGSNFTLKIRSTKLEDSAMYFCASRGGQGIYEQYFGPGTRLTVT.

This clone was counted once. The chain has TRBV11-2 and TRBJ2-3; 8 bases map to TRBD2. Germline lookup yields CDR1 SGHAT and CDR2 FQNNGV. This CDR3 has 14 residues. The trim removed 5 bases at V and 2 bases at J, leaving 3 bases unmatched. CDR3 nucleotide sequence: TGTGCCAGCAGCGTTAGCGGGACCACAGATACGCAGTATTTT. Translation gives CASSVSGTTDTQYF. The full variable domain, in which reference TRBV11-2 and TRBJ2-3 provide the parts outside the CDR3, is EAGVAQSPRYKIIEKRQSVAFWCNPISGHATLYWYQQILGQGPKLLIQFQNNGVVDDSQLPKDRFSAERLKGVDSTLKIQPAKLEDSAVYLCASSVSGTTDTQYFGPGTRLTVL.

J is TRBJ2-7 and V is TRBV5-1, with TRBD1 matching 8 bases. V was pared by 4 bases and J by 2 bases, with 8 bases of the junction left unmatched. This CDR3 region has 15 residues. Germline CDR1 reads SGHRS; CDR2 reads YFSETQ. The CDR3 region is CASSPGDRWAYEQYF. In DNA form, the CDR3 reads TGCGCCAGCAGCCCGGGGGACAGGTGGGCCTACGAGCAGTACTTC. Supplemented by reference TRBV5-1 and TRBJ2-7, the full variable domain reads KAGVTQTPRYLIKTRGQQVTLSCSPISGHRSVSWYQQTPGQGLQFLFEYFSETQRNKGNFPGRFSGRQFSNSRSEMNVSTLELGDSALYLCASSPGDRWAYEQYFGPGTRLTVT.

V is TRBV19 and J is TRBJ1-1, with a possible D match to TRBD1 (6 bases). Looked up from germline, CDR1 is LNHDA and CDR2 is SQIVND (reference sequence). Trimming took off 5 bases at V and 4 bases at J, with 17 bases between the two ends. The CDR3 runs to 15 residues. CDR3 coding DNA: TGTGCCAGTAGTCGAAACAGGGTACGTAGCACTGAAGCTTTCTTT. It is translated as CASSRNRVRSTEAFF.

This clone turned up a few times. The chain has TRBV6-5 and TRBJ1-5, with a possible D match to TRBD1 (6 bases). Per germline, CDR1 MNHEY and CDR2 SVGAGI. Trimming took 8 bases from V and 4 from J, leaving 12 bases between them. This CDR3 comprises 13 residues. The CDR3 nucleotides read TGTGCCAGCGCGAGGGGGGGTAATCAGCCCCAGCATTTT. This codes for CASARGGNQPQHF.

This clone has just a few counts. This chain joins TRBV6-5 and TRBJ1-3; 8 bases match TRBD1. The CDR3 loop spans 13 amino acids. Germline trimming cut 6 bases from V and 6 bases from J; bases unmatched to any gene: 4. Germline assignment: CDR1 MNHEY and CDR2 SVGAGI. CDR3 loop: CASRRTGPNTIYF. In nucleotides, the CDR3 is TGTGCCAGCAGGAGGACAGGGCCAAACACCATATATTTT.

The CDR3 coding sequence is TGTGCCAGCAGCTCGATTCTAGCCCTTGAGCAGTTCTTC. It is translated as CASSSILALEQFF. The chain employs TRBV5-6 and TRBJ2-1; perhaps TRBD2 as D (5 bases). Germline CDR1 is SGHDT and CDR2 is YYEEEE. Trimming pared 3 bases from V and 9 bases from J, leaving 13 bases between. This CDR3 is 13 amino acids long.

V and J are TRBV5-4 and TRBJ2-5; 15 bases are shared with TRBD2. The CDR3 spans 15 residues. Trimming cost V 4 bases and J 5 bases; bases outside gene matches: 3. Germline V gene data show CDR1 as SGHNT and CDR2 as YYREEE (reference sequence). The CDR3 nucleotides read TGTGCCAGCAGCCCTGGGACTAGCGGGGGGGAGACCCAGTACTTC. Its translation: CASSPGTSGGETQYF.

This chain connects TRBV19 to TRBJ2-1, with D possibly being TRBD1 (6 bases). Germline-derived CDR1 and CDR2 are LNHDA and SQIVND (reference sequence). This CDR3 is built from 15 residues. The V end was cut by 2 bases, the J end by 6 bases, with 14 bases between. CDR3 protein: CASSIIQGRVNEQFF. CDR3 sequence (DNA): TGTGCCAGTAGTATAATACAGGGCCGCGTCAATGAGCAGTTCTTC.

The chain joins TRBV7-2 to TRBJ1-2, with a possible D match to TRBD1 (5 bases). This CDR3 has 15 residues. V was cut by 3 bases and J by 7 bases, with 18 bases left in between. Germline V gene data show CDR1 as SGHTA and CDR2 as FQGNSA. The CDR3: CASSFVAVGGGGYTF. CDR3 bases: TGTGCCAGCAGCTTCGTCGCAGTCGGGGGTGGTGGCTACACCTTC.

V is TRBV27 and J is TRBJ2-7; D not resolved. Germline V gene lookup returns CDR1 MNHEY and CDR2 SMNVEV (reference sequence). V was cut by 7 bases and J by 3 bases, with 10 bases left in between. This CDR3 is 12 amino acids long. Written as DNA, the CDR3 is TGTGCCAGCACCTCAACCAGCTACGAGCAGTACTTC. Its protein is CASTSTSYEQYF.

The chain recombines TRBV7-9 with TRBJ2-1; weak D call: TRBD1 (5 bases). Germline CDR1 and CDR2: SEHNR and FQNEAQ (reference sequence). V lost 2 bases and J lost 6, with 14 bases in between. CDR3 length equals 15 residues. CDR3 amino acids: CASSLQGTPINEQFF. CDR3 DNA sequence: TGTGCCAGCAGCTTACAGGGCACCCCCATCAATGAGCAGTTCTTC.

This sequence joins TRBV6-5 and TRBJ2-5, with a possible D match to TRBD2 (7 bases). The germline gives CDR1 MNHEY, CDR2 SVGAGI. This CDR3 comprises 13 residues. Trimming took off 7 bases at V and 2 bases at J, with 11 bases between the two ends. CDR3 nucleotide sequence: TGTGCCAGCAAACAGGGAGGGCAAGAGACCCAGTACTTC. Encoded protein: CASKQGGQETQYF.

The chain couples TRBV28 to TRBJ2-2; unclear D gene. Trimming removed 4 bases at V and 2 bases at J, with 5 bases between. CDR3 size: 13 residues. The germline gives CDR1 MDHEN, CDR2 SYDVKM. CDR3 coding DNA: TGTGCCAGCAGTTCCCTTAACACCGGGGAGCTGTTTTTT. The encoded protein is CASSSLNTGELFF.

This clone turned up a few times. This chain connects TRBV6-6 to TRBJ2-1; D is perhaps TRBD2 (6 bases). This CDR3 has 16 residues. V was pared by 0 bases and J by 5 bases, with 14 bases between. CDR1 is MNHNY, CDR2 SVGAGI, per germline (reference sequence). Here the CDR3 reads CASSYSRVQRDNEQFF. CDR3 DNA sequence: TGTGCCAGCAGTTACTCGAGGGTTCAGCGGGACAATGAGCAGTTCTTC.